Sequencing of this T cell receptor (beta chain) was carried out in a study of blood T cell repertoires in COVID-19 (dated by TCRdb to 2020 to 2022). About the full investigation: Recovered participants in ImmuneRACE Cohort 3 were defined as having two consecutive negative NP/OP PCR tests, clearance from a healthcare professional, or resolution of symptoms. Samples came from the ongoing ImmuneRACE study (first 160 participants) plus 1,254 subjects from 6 global collaborators. The dataset comprised deeply sampled blood TCRbeta repertoires from subjects exposed to, actively infected with, or recovered from COVID-19. Nearly every sample came with metadata listing a de-identified subject ID, COVID-19 status, age in years and sex. The repertoires were released in a freely available public database intended as a resource for research on the immune response to SARS-CoV-2. The prospective study material was composed of cDNA or gDNA derived from T cells, B-cell-depleted T cells, or PBMCs. Samples covering the acute and convalescent phases of COVID-19 were provided by collaborators in the United States, Italy and Spain. Where HLA class I and class II types were available, the types were taken from metadata supplied by the sample provider, not from assay-based typing. Beyond this particular receptor, the publication reports: Clinical and demographic metadata were provided uncurated, with the amount varying by source and participant.

About this clone: Its antigen is still unknown. No base-level quality is on record; no much larger clone is a single base apart.

In the prospective study, participants were about 18 to 95 years old, resided in about two dozen geographic areas of the United States, and were enrolled through a virtual design. In the prospective study, cohorts were assigned on the basis of participant-reported clinical history obtained from a screening survey and a study questionnaire. Mobile phlebotomists in the prospective study collected whole blood, serum and a nasopharyngeal or oropharyngeal swab from every participant. Participants in the prospective study had the option to provide additional blood draws and questionnaires over a roughly 2-month period. Before DNA extraction, prospective study blood samples were shipped either frozen or at room temperature. TCRbeta CDR3 regions were amplified from genomic DNA by means of the immunoSEQ Assay, a bias-controlled multiplex PCR. The authors' pipeline ran thus. Nucleated cell counts per sample were estimated from amplification of reference gene primers within the assay. Sequence reads were collapsed and filtered to measure the absolute abundance of every unique TCRbeta CDR3 rearrangement. For each sample, productive Simpson clonality was calculated by taking the square root of Simpson's diversity index across productive rearrangements. Held by TCRdb, this immuneACCESS table contains in-frame sequences only and omits some clones. Under half of the omission traces to an unresolved V gene where checked; the cause of the rest is unknown. Clonal size and the V and J genes are those of that table, whereas D and trimming came from the DNA. The sample contains roughly 200,000 clones, around 86% of them found a single time. 7% to 8.5% of the sample goes to the ten largest clones.

Input material: PBMCs or T cells enriched from blood (not recorded which). The sequence was obtained from a man aged 25 to 45 in a cohort exposed to, infected with or recovered from COVID-19 (not recorded which).

The CDR3 protein sequence reads: CASSQYARAGGNQPQHF. The base sequence is TGTGCCAGCTCCCAATACGCGAGGGCCGGCGGCAATCAGCCCCAGCATTTT. This receptor chain uses TRBV18 and TRBJ1-5, with no confidently assigned D gene. In the germline V gene, CDR1 corresponds to KGHSH and CDR2 to LQKENI. Relative to germline, V is 6 bases shorter and J is 2 bases shorter, with 20 bases between their ends. The CDR3, cysteine through phenylalanine, is 17 amino acids long. The sequence is cut down to CDR3 DNA, 51 bases in frame from base 1.